This passage covers 13 T cell receptor beta chains from one sample sequenced in a study of technical replicates of blood from a few donors. Libraries were prepared by immunoSEQ multiplex PCR; TCRdb keeps only in-frame clonotypes and omits some of them. The data show about 81,000 clones, about 97% seen once. The sample consisted of T cells isolated from PBMCs. Every receptor here comes from a human donor in good health.

The rearrangement joins TRBV5-1 to TRBJ2-5; D might be TRBD2 (6 bases). There are 12 residues in the CDR3. V was pared by 3 bases and J by 4 bases, with 7 bases between. Per germline, CDR1 SGHRS and CDR2 YFSETQ. CDR3 sequence (DNA): TGCGCCAGCAGCTGGGGGGTAGAGACCCAGTACTTC. Amino acid sequence: CASSWGVETQYF.

V is TRBV7-3 and J is TRBJ2-2, with 7 positions matching TRBD1. Per the germline V gene, CDR1 is SGHTA and CDR2 is FQGTGA. The V gene end was trimmed by 5 bases and the J gene end by 0 bases; junction bases not matched to a gene: 6. This CDR3 spans 16 amino acids. CDR3 region: CASSPTTGSNTGELFF. CDR3 DNA: TGTGCCAGCAGCCCCACGACAGGGTCGAACACCGGGGAGCTGTTTTTT. The full variable domain, rest sourced from reference TRBV7-3 and TRBJ2-2, is GAGVSQTPSNKVTEKGKYVELRCDPISGHTALYWYRQSLGQGPEFLIYFQGTGAADDSGLPNDRFFAVRPEGSVSTLKIQRTERGDSAVYLCASSPTTGSNTGELFFGEGSRLTVL.

The chain is built from TRBV28 and TRBJ1-2; 11 bases match TRBD1. The CDR3 contains 13 residues. Losses at the gene ends were 6 bases for V and 7 bases for J; bases not matched to a gene: 4. Germline CDR1 and CDR2: MDHEN and SYDVKM. CDR3 protein: CASRGQGAGGYTF. In DNA, the CDR3 is TGTGCCAGCAGAGGACAGGGGGCGGGTGGCTACACCTTC.

V usage is TRBV6-1 and J usage is TRBJ2-4; 7 bases fit TRBD2. CDR3 length: 15 amino acids. CDR1 MNHNS and CDR2 SASEGT come from the germline V gene. V gave up 7 bases and J gave up 0 bases; unmatched junction bases: 6. CDR3 amino acids: CASIGLDLAKNIQYF. CDR3 coding DNA: TGTGCCAGCATCGGACTAGACCTAGCCAAAAACATTCAGTACTTC.

The V and J genes are TRBV5-1 and TRBJ1-2, with D unresolved. The CDR3 covers 12 residues. V lost 0 bases and J 5 bases, leaving 5 bases between the germline ends. Germline V gene sequence: CDR1 SGHRS, CDR2 YFSETQ. CDR3 protein: CASSLDRYGYTF. The DNA of the CDR3 is TGCGCCAGCAGCTTGGACAGATATGGCTACACCTTC.

J is TRBJ1-2 and V is TRBV4-1; TRBD1 might be the D (6 bases). Germline assignment: CDR1 MGHRA and CDR2 YSYEKL. The V end was cut by 5 bases, the J end by 4 bases, with 17 bases between. The CDR3 is 15 amino acids. The CDR3 sequence: CASSYTQGTGYGYTF. The CDR3 DNA is TGCGCCAGCAGCTACACACAGGGAACCGGCTATGGCTACACCTTC.

This chain links TRBV7-3 with TRBJ2-3; 7 nucleotides match TRBD2. J gave up 0 bases and V 1 base, and 1 base lay outside the gene matches. Germline-derived CDR1 and CDR2 are SGHTA and FQGTGA. CDR3 length: 15 residues. In DNA, the CDR3 is TGTGCCAGCAGCTTAATGGGGGGGAGCACAGATACGCAGTATTTT. Amino acids: CASSLMGGSTDTQYF.

In DNA, the CDR3 is TGTGCCAGCAGCCGGTGGGACTTCGGTGGTGAGCAGTTCTTC. Encoded protein: CASSRWDFGGEQFF. This chain uses TRBV7-9 with TRBJ2-1; D may be TRBD2 (6 bases). The CDR3 has 14 residues. Germline lookup yields CDR1 SEHNR and CDR2 FQNEAQ (reference sequence). The germline V and J ends were trimmed by 5 bases and 9 bases, with 17 bases remaining between them.

The rearrangement joins TRBV7-8 to TRBJ2-7; 7 positions match TRBD1. The CDR3 loop spans 15 amino acids. Germline-derived CDR1 and CDR2 are SGHVS and FQNEAQ. V lost 2 bases and J lost 2; bases outside the gene matches: 6. CDR3 protein: CASSLLTGPTYEQYF. CDR3 sequence (DNA): TGTGCCAGCAGCTTATTGACAGGGCCCACCTACGAGCAGTACTTC.

This rearrangement joins TRBV6-6 to TRBJ2-1, with TRBD2 matching over 8 bases. CDR1 MNHNY and CDR2 SVGAGI come from the germline V gene (reference sequence). Germline trimming cut 5 bases from V and 4 bases from J; bases unmatched to any gene: 10. The CDR3 consists of 16 residues. The CDR3 spells CASSQQRETRYNEQFF. The CDR3 DNA reads as TGTGCCAGCAGTCAACAGCGGGAGACTAGGTACAATGAGCAGTTCTTC.

V usage is TRBV6-1 and J usage is TRBJ1-5; D not resolved. Germline-derived CDR1 and CDR2 are MNHNS and SASEGT. The CDR3 has 12 residues. V dropped 6 bases and J dropped 9 bases, with 12 bases sitting between them. CDR3: CASRSLLLPQHF. The CDR3, as DNA: TGTGCCAGCAGGAGCCTCCTTTTGCCCCAGCATTTT.

This chain links TRBV27 with TRBJ2-7, with TRBD1 identical over 7 bases. The V gene end was trimmed by 5 bases and the J gene end by 3 bases; junction bases not matched to a gene: 4. The V gene's germline CDR1 is MNHEY and CDR2 SMNVEV (reference sequence). The CDR3 has 13 residues. This chain's CDR3 is CASSRQGNYEQYF. DNA for the CDR3: TGTGCCAGCAGTAGACAGGGAAACTACGAGCAGTACTTC.

This chain's CDR3 is CASIRGQFTYEQYF. As DNA, the CDR3 is TGTGCCAGCATTCGGGGACAGTTTACCTACGAGCAGTACTTC. The genes are TRBV28 and TRBJ2-7; TRBD1 agrees at 7 bases. CDR1 is MDHEN, CDR2 SYDVKM, per germline. The CDR3 consists of 14 residues. Trimming removed 7 bases from V and 2 bases from J; junction bases left unmatched: 8.